This is a list of T cell receptor beta chains from one sample in a study of metastatic and nonmetastatic thyroid tumors. TCRdb reprocessed the PCR reads via MiXCR. The repertoire has roughly 20,000 clones, less than 20% of them found once; the top ten carry 2.7%. What was sequenced was adjacent normal tissue. The receptors come from a male donor with papillary thyroid cancer or a benign thyroid nodule (not recorded which). Some clones in this sample may be carry-over from other donors' samples. Both conserved end residues are part of each CDR3. D genes are given only for firm matches. Clone sizes are given selectively: once, few, many, or a class where the clone is expanded.

cdr3_length	clone_size	v_call	d_call	j_call	cdr3_aa	cdr3_nt
15	many	TRBV5-1	TRBD1	TRBJ2-3	CASSLAGGSTDTQYF	TGCGCCAGCAGCTTAGCAGGGGGTAGCACAGATACGCAGTATTTT
15	few	TRBV6-1	TRBD1	TRBJ2-5	CASRQAGTGGETQYF	TGTGCCAGCAGGCAAGCCGGTACAGGGGGGGAGACCCAGTACTTC
15	few	TRBV5-5	NA	TRBJ2-5	CASNFPQGTVGTQYF	TGTGCCAGCAATTTCCCCCAGGGGACCGTAGGGACCCAGTACTTC
18	many	TRBV20-1	NA	TRBJ1-5	CSARDLKEQGRSNQPQHF	TGCAGTGCTAGAGACTTAAAGGAGCAGGGACGGAGCAATCAGCCCCAGCATTTT
12	NA	TRBV30	NA	TRBJ2-1	CAWSGSDNERFF	TGTGCATGGAGTGGTAGCGACAATGAGCGGTTCTTC
16	many	TRBV20-1	TRBD2	TRBJ2-3	CSARRPSGGARDTQYF	TGCAGTGCTAGAAGGCCTAGCGGGGGGGCCCGTGATACGCAGTATTTT
17	medium-sized	TRBV27	NA	TRBJ2-3	CASSPLVRGRGTDTQYF	TGTGCCAGCAGTCCCCTTGTCCGGGGGCGCGGCACAGATACGCAGTATTTT
13	many	TRBV7-9	NA	TRBJ2-5	CASSFWGEETQYF	TGTGCCAGCAGCTTCTGGGGGGAGGAGACCCAGTACTTC
13	many	TRBV3-1	NA	TRBJ2-1	CASSQGRYNEQFF	TGTGCCAGCAGCCAAGGTCGCTACAATGAGCAGTTCTTC
16	medium-sized	TRBV15	TRBD1	TRBJ2-7	CATSSETGTGDHEQYF	TGTGCCACCAGCAGTGAAACCGGGACAGGGGACCACGAGCAGTACTTC
16	many	TRBV11-1	TRBD2	TRBJ2-3	CASSLVRAGGPDTQYF	TGTGCCAGCAGCTTAGTTAGGGCGGGAGGGCCAGATACGCAGTATTTT
17	many	TRBV10-3	TRBD1	TRBJ1-2	CAISGHKTGPSSYGYTF	TGTGCCATCAGTGGACATAAGACAGGGCCCTCCTCCTATGGCTACACCTTC
16	medium-sized	TRBV12-3/TRBV12-4	TRBD1	TRBJ1-5	CASSLGSRGKNQPQHF	TGTGCCAGCAGTTTGGGGAGCAGGGGGAAGAATCAGCCCCAGCATTTT
14	many	TRBV9	TRBD1	TRBJ1-1	CASSAGQMNTEAFF	TGTGCCAGCAGCGCGGGACAGATGAACACTGAAGCTTTCTTT
16	many	TRBV9	NA	TRBJ1-3	CASSAYRALTRNTIYF	TGTGCCAGCAGCGCTTACAGGGCCCTGACAAGAAACACCATATATTTT
14	many	TRBV9	NA	TRBJ2-1	CASSVRDSYNEQFF	TGTGCCAGCAGCGTGCGCGATTCCTACAATGAGCAGTTCTTC
13	NA	TRBV30	NA	TRBJ1-2	CAWSVGLTYGYTF	TGTGCCTGGAGTGTAGGACTCACCTATGGCTACACCTTC
16	many	TRBV2	NA	TRBJ1-1	CASEGMADEGSTEAFF	TGTGCCAGCGAGGGGATGGCGGATGAGGGCAGCACTGAAGCTTTCTTT
15	many	TRBV18	TRBD2	TRBJ2-3	CASSPRGSSPDTQYF	TGTGCCAGCTCGCCGCGCGGGAGTTCACCAGATACGCAGTATTTT
16	many	TRBV15	NA	TRBJ2-5	CATSRDLLSIVETQYF	TGTGCCACCAGCAGAGATTTATTGTCGATTGTCGAGACCCAGTACTTC
15	medium-sized	TRBV5-1	TRBD1	TRBJ1-2	CASSPGDRDLYGYTF	TGCGCCAGCAGCCCCGGGGACAGGGACCTCTATGGCTACACCTTC
16	NA	TRBV5-1	TRBD1	TRBJ1-5	CASSPLETGGVQPQHF	TGCGCCAGCAGCCCCCTTGAGACAGGGGGAGTTCAGCCCCAGCATTTT
13	medium-sized	TRBV12-3/TRBV12-4	NA	TRBJ1-1	CASSFNPDTEAFF	TGTGCCAGCAGTTTCAACCCTGACACTGAAGCTTTCTTT
11	many	TRBV5-4	NA	TRBJ2-7	CASSLGYEQYF	TGTGCCAGCAGCTTGGGCTACGAGCAGTACTTC
11	many	TRBV30	NA	TRBJ2-1	CAWSPRGEQFF	TGTGCCTGGAGTCCCAGAGGTGAGCAGTTCTTC
13	few	TRBV19	NA	TRBJ2-3	CASSPGSTDTQYF	TGTGCCAGTAGTCCGGGGAGCACAGATACGCAGTATTTT
13	many	TRBV5-4	TRBD1	TRBJ1-1	CASSGQGNTEAFF	TGTGCCAGCAGTGGACAGGGGAACACTGAAGCTTTCTTT
15	few	TRBV6-5	TRBD2	TRBJ2-3	CSSSLLAGDLDTQYF	TGTTCCAGCAGTCTACTAGCGGGGGATTTAGATACGCAGTATTTT
15	many	TRBV9	NA	TRBJ2-1	CASSVDLSSYNEQFF	TGTGCCAGCAGCGTTGACTTAAGCTCCTACAATGAGCAGTTCTTC
14	medium-sized	TRBV6-1	NA	TRBJ2-7	CASILRGDSYEQYF	TGTGCCAGCATTCTGAGGGGGGATTCCTACGAGCAGTACTTC
15	many	TRBV9	NA	TRBJ2-2	CASREERGANRELFF	TGTGCCAGCAGAGAAGAACGGGGGGCCAACCGGGAGCTGTTTTTT
16	many	TRBV5-1	TRBD2	TRBJ2-3	CASSLASGGRSDTQYF	TGCGCCAGCAGCTTGGCCAGCGGGGGGCGCTCAGATACGCAGTATTTT
17	few	TRBV10-3	NA	TRBJ2-6	CAISGSGRGTCANVLTF	TGTGCCATCAGTGGGTCCGGTCGGGGCACCTGTGCCAACGTCCTGACTTTC
14	many	TRBV18	TRBD1	TRBJ1-1	CASSLGQGLTEAFF	TGTGCCAGCTCACTGGGACAGGGGCTTACTGAAGCTTTCTTT
15	few	TRBV28	TRBD1	TRBJ1-6	CASSLWSGQNSPLHF	TGTGCCAGCAGTTTATGGTCGGGACAGAATTCACCCCTCCACTTT
13	medium-sized	TRBV27	NA	TRBJ2-1	CASSLGKGGEQFF	TGTGCCAGCAGTTTAGGGAAGGGCGGTGAGCAGTTCTTC
16	many	TRBV11-2	TRBD2	TRBJ2-1	CASSPLQAGGQDEQFF	TGTGCCAGCAGCCCCCTCCAAGCGGGGGGCCAGGACGAGCAGTTCTTC
16	NA	TRBV13	TRBD2	TRBJ2-2	CASSLTSGGKTGELFF	TGTGCCAGCAGCTTAACTAGCGGGGGAAAAACCGGGGAGCTGTTTTTT
16	many	TRBV20-1	NA	TRBJ2-1	CSASGPAPSSYNEQFF	TGCAGTGCTAGCGGGCCGGCCCCCAGCTCCTACAATGAGCAGTTCTTC
15	medium-sized	TRBV27	TRBD1	TRBJ2-7	CASSLLQGFVYEQYF	TGTGCCAGCAGTTTACTACAGGGGTTCGTTTACGAGCAGTACTTC
14	many	TRBV19	NA	TRBJ1-5	CASSIWRGDQPQHF	TGTGCCAGTAGTATTTGGAGGGGAGATCAGCCCCAGCATTTT
15	many	TRBV20-1	TRBD2	TRBJ2-5	CSASYPASGQETQYF	TGCAGTGCTAGTTACCCGGCTAGCGGACAAGAGACCCAGTACTTC